The clone carrying this T cell receptor (beta chain) has at least ten counts. This record belongs to a study of T cell repertoires in cytomegalovirus infection. TCRdb used MiXCR to reprocess the reads, holding one entry per CDR3 protein. The sample includes more than 150,000 distinct CDR3 sequences, approximately 19% seen only once; the top ten take approximately 3%. The sample taken for sequencing was PBMCs. The TCR originated in a human donor in good health (CMV status not recorded). Some clones in this sample may be carry-over from other donors' samples.

CDR3 protein: CASSLGPTGELFF. For the CDR3, the DNA is TGTGCCAGCAGCTTAGGACCCACCGGGGAGCTGTTTTTT. V is TRBV7-2 and J is TRBJ2-2; D uncertain. The CDR3 runs 13 residues. From germline, CDR1 is SGHTA and CDR2 FQGNSA. Trimming shortened V by 1 base and J by 4 bases, and 4 bases separated the two germline ends.